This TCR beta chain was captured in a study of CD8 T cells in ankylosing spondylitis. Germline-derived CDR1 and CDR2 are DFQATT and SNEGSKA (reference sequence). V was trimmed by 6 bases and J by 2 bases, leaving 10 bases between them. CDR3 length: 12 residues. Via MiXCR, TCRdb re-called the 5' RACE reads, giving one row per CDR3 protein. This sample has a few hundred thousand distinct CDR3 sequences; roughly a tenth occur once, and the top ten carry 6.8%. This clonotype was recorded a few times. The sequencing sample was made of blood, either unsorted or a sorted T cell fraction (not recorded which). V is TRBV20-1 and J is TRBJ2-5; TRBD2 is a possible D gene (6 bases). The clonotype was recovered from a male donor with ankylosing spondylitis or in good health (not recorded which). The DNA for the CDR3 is TGCAGTGCACAGGACTATCAAGAGACCCAGTACTTC. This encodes CSAQDYQETQYF.